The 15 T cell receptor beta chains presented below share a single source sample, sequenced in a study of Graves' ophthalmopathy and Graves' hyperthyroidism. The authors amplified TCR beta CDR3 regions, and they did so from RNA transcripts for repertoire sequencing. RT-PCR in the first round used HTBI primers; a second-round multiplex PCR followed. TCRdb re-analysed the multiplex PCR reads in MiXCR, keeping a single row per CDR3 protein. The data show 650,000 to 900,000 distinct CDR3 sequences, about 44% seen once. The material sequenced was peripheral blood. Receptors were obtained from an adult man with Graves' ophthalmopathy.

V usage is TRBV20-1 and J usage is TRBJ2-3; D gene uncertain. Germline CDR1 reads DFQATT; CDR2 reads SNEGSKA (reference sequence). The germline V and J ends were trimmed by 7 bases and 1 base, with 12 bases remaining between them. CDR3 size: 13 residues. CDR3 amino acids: CSGAPVGTDTQYF. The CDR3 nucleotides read TGCAGTGGGGCCCCAGTGGGCACAGATACGCAGTATTTT.

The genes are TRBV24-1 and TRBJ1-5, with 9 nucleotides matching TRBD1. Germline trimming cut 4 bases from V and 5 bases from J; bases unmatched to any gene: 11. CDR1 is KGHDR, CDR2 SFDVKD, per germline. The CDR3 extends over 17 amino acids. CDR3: CATSDPGTGLLHQPQHF. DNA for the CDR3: TGTGCCACCAGTGACCCAGGGACAGGGCTTCTACATCAGCCCCAGCATTTT.

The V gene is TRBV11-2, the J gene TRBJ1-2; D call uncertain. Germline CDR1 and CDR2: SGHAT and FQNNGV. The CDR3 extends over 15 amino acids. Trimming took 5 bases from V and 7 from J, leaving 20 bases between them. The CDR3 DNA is TGTGCCAGCAGCCCCCGTCGTTCTGGGGTCTTTGGCTACACCTTC. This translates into CASSPRRSGVFGYTF. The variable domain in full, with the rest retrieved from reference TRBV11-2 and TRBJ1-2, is EAGVAQSPRYKIIEKRQSVAFWCNPISGHATLYWYQQILGQGPKLLIQFQNNGVVDDSQLPKDRFSAERLKGVDSTLKIQPAKLEDSAVYLCASSPRRSGVFGYTFGSGTRLTVV.

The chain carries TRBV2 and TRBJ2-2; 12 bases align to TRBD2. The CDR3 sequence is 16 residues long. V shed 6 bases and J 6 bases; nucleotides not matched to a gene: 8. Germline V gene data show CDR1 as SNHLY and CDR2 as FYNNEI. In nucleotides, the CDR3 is TGTGCCAGCAGGTGGACTAGCGGGAAGGGAGCCGGGGAGCTGTTTTTT. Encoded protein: CASRWTSGKGAGELFF. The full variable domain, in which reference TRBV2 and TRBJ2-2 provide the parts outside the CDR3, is EPEVTQTPSHQVTQMGQEVILRCVPISNHLYFYWYRQILGQKVEFLVSFYNNEISEKSEIFDDQFSVERPDGSNFTLKIRSTKLEDSAMYFCASRWTSGKGAGELFFGEGSRLTVL.

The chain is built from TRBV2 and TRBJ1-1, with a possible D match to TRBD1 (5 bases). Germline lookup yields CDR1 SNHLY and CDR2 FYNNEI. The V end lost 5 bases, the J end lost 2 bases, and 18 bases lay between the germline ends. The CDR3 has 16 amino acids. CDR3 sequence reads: CASSYSTWGRNTEAFF. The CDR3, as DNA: TGTGCCAGCAGTTACTCCACGTGGGGACGAAACACTGAAGCTTTCTTT.

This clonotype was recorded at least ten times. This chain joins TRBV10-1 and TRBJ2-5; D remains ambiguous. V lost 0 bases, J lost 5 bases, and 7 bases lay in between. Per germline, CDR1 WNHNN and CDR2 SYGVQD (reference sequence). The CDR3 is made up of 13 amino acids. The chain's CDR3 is CASSESIRETQYF. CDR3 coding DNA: TGCGCCAGCAGTGAGTCCATAAGGGAGACCCAGTACTTC.

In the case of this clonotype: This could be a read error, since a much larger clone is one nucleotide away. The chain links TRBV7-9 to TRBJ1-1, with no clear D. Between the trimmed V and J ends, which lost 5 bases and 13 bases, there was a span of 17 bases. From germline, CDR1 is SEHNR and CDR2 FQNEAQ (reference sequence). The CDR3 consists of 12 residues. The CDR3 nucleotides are TGTGCCAGCAGCGAAGCCGGACTAGGAGGTTTCTTT. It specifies CASSEAGLGGFF. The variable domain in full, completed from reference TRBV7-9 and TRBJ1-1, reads DTGVSQNPRHKITKRGQNVTFRCDPISEHNRLYWYRQTLGQGPEFLTYFQNEAQLEKSRLLSDRFSAERPKGSFSTLEIQRTEQGDSAMYLCASSEAGLGGFFGQGTRLTVV.

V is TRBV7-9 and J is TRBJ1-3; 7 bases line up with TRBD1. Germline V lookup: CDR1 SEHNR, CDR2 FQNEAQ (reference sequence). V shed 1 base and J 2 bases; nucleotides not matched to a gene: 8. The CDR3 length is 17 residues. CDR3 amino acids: CASSLDRRQGAGNTIYF. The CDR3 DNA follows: TGTGCCAGCAGCTTAGACCGGAGACAGGGAGCTGGAAACACCATATATTTT.

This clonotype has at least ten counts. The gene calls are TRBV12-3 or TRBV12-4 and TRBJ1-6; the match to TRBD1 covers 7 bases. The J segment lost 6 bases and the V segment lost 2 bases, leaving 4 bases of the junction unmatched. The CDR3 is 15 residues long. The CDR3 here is CASSLRDRANSPLHF. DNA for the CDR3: TGTGCCAGCAGTTTACGGGACAGAGCTAATTCACCCCTCCACTTT.

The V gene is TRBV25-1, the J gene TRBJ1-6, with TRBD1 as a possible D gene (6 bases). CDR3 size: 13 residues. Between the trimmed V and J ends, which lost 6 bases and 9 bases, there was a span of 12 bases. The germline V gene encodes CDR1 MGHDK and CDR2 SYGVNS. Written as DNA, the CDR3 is TGTGCCAGCAGCTATGGACAGTCTTCACCCCTCCACTTT. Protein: CASSYGQSSPLHF.

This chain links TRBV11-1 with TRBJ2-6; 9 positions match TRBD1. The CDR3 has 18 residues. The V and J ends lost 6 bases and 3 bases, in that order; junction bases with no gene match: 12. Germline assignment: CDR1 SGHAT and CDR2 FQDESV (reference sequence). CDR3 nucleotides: TGTGCCAGCAGTTTTACAGGGGGCCCTTCATATGGGGCCAACGTCCTGACTTTC. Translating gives CASSFTGGPSYGANVLTF.

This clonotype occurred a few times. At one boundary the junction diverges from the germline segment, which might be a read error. This chain's CDR3 is CASSENRAGQPQHF. CDR3 in DNA: TGTGCCAGCAGTGAAAACAGGGCGGGTCAGCCCCAGCATTTT. The chain employs TRBV10-3 and TRBJ1-5, with D possibly matching TRBD1 (6 bases). Per the germline V gene, CDR1 is ENHRY and CDR2 is SYGVKD. The CDR3 consists of 14 residues.

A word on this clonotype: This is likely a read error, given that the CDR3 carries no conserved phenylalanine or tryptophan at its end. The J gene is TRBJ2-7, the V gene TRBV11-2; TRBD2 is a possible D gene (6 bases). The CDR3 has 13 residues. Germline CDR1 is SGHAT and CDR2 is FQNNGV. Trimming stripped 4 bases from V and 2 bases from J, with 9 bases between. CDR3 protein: CASSSGLAYEQYC. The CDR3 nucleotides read TGTGCCAGCAGCTCGGGACTGGCCTACGAGCAGTACTGC.

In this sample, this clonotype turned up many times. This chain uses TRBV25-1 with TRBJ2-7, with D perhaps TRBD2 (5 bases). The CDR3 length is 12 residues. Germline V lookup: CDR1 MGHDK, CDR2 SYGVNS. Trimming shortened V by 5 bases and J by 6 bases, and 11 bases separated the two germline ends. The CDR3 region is CASSPGVPEQYF. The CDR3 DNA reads TGTGCCAGCAGTCCCGGGGTCCCCGAGCAGTACTTC.

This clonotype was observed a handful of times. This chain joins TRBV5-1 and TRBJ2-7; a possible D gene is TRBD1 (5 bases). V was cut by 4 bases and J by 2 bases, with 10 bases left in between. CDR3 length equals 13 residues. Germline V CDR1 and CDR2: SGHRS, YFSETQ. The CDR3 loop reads CASSAQGPYEQYF. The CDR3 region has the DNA TGCGCCAGCAGCGCCCAGGGCCCCTACGAGCAGTACTTC.